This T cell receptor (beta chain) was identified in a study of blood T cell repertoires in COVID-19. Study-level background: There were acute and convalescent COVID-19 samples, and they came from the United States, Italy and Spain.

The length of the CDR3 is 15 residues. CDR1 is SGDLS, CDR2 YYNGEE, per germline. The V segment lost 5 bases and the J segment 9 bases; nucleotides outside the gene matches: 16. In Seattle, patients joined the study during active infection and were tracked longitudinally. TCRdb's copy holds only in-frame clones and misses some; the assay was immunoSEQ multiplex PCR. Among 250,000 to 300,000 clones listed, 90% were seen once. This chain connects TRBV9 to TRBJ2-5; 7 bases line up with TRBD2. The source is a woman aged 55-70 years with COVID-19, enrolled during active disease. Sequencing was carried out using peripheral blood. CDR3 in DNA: TGTGCCAGCAGTGAGCTAGCGGACATGGTGGGGGCCCAGTACTTC. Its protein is CASSELADMVGAQYF. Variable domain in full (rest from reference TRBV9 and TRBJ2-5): DSGVTQTPKHLITATGQRVTLRCSPRSGDLSVYWYQQSLDQGLQFLIQYYNGEERAKGNILERFSAQQFPDLHSELNLSSLELGDSALYFCASSELADMVGAQYFGPGTRLLVL.